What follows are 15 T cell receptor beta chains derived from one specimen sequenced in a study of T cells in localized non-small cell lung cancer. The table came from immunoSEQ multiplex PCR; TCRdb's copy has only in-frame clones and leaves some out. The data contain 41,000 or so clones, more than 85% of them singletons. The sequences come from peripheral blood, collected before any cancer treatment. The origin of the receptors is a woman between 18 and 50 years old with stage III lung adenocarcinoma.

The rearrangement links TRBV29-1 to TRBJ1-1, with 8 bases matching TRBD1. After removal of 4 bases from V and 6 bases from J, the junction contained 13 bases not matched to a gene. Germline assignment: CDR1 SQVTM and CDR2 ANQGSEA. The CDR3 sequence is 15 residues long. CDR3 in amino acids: CSVVPRQGRRPEAFF. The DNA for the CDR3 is TGCAGCGTTGTCCCCCGACAGGGGAGAAGGCCTGAAGCTTTCTTT.

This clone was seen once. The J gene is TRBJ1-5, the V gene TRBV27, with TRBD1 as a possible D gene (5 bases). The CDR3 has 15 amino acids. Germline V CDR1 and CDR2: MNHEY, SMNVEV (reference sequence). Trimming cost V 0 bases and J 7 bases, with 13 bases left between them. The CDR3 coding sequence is TGTGCCAGCAGTTTATCCTCAGGGTTAGGCCAGCCCCAGCATTTT. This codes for CASSLSSGLGQPQHF.

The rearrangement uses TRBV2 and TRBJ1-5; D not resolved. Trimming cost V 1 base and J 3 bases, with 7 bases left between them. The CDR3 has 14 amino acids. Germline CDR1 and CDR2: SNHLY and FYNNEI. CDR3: CASSEGRDNQPQHF. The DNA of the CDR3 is TGTGCCAGCAGTGAAGGGAGGGACAATCAGCCCCAGCATTTT.

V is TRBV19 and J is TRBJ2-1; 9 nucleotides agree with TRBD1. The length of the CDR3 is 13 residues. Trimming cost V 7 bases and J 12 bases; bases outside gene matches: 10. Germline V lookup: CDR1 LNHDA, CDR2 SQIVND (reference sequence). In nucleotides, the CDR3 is TGTGCCAGTACCCTACAGGGGGCTGCGGGGCAGTTCTTC. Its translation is CASTLQGAAGQFF. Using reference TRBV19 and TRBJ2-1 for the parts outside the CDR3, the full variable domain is DGGITQSPKYLFRKEGQNVTLSCEQNLNHDAMYWYRQDPGQGLRLIYYSQIVNDFQKGDIAEGYSVSREKKESFPLTVTSAQKNPTAFYLCASTLQGAAGQFFGPGTRLTVL.

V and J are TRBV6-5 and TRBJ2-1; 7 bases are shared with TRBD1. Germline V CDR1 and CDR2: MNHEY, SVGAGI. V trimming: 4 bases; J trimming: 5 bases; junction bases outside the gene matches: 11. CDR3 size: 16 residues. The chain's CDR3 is CASSSMTGRIHNEQFF. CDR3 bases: TGTGCCAGCAGTTCCATGACAGGGCGGATTCACAATGAGCAGTTCTTC.

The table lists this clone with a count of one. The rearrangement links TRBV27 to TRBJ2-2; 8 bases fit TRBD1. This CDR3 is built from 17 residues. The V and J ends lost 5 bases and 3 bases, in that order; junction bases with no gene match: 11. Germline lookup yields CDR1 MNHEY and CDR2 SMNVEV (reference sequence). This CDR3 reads CASSPVLGQGYTGELFF. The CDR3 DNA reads TGTGCCAGCAGTCCCGTCCTCGGACAGGGCTACACCGGGGAGCTGTTTTTT.

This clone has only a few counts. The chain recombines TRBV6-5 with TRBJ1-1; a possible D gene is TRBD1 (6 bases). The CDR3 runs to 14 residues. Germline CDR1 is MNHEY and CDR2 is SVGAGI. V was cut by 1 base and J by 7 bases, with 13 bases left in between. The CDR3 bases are TGTGCCAGCAGTTACTACAGGGAGGGAGGTGAAGCTTTCTTT. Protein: CASSYYREGGEAFF.

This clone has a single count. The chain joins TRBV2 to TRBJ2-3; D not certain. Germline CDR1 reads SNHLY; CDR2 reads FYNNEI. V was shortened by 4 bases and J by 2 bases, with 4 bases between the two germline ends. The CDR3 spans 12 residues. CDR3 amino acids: CASSVVTDTQYF. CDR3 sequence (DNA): TGTGCCAGCAGTGTAGTCACAGATACGCAGTATTTT.

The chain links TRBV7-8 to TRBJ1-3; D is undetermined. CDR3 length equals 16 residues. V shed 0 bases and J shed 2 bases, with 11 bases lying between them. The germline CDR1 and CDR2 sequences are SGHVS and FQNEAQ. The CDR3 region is CASSLAAAWAGNTIYF. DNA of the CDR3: TGTGCCAGCAGCTTAGCCGCCGCCTGGGCTGGAAACACCATATATTTT.

The CDR3 coding sequence is TGCGCCAGCAGCTTGGGGGTGTCCGTGGGGCCGTTTTCCGGGGAGCTGTTTTTT. Its protein is CASSLGVSVGPFSGELFF. V gene TRBV5-1 combines with J gene TRBJ2-2; a possible D gene is TRBD1 (5 bases). Germline V gene data show CDR1 as SGHRS and CDR2 as YFSETQ. V shed 0 bases and J shed 6 bases, with 21 bases lying between them. This CDR3 has 18 residues.

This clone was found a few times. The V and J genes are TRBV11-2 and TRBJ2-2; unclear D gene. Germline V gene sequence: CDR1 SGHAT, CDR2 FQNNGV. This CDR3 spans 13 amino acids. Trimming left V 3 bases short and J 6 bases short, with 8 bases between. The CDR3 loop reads CASSLVDAGELFF. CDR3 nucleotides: TGTGCCAGCAGCTTGGTTGACGCCGGGGAGCTGTTTTTT.

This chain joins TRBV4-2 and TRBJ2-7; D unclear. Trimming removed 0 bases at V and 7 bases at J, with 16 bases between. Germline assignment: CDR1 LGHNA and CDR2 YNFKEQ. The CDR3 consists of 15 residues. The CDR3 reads CASSQEPRTLGEQYF. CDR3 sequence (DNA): TGTGCCAGCAGCCAAGAGCCTAGGACCCTCGGGGAGCAGTACTTC.

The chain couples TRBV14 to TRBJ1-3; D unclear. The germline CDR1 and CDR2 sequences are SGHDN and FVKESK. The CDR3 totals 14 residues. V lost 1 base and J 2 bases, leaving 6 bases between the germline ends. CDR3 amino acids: CASSQARAGNTIYF. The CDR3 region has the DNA TGTGCCAGCAGCCAAGCTAGGGCTGGAAACACCATATATTTT.

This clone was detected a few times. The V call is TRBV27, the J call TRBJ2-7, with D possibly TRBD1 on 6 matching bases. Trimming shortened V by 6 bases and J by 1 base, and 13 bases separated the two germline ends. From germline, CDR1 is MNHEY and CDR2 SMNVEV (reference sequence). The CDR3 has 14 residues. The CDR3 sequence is CASRSWDTSYEQYF. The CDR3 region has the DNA TGTGCCAGCAGGAGCTGGGACACGTCCTACGAGCAGTACTTC.

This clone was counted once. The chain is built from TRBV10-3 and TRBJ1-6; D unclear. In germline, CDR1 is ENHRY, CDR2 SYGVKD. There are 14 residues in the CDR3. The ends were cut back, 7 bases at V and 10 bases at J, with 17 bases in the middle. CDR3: CAIKQGEGSSPLHF. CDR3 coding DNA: TGTGCCATCAAACAAGGCGAGGGATCCTCACCCCTCCACTTT.